Sequencing of this TCR beta chain was carried out in a study of blood T cells in healthy people across ages. This clonotype was observed a few times. Primed by a sample-barcoded 5' primer and a J-beta primer mix, a second PCR proceeded for 7 to 11 cycles. Via MiXCR, TCRdb re-called the 5' RACE reads, giving one row per CDR3 protein. Of about 1.4 million distinct CDR3 sequences in the sample, roughly 60% were seen once. Material: blood. The clonotype originates from a man aged 18 to 29 in good health.

CDR3 residues: CASSQDSASWDSLYEQYF. For the CDR3, the DNA is TGCGCCAGCAGCCAAGATTCGGCTTCGTGGGACAGCCTCTACGAGCAGTACTTC. This chain joins TRBV4-1 and TRBJ2-7; 7 nucleotides agree with TRBD1. Per germline, CDR1 MGHRA and CDR2 YSYEKL. CDR3 size: 18 residues. V lost 0 bases to trimming and J lost 3 bases; unmatched junction nucleotides: 14.